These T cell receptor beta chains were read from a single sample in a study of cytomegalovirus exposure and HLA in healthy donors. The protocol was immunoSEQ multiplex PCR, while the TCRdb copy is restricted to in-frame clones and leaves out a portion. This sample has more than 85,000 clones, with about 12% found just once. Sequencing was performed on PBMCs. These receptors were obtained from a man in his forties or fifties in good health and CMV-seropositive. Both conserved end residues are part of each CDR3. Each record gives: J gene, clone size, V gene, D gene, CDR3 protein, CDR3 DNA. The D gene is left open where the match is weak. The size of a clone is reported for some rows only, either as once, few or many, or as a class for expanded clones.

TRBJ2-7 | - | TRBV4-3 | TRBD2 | CASSRTWGLAEAYEQYF | TGCGCCAGCAGCCGGACGTGGGGACTAGCGGAAGCCTACGAGCAGTACTTC
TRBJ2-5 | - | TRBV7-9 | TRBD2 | CASRPGTSGVWQETQYF | TGTGCCAGCAGACCCGGGACTAGCGGGGTGTGGCAAGAGACCCAGTACTTC
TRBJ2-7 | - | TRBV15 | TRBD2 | CATSRELAEAPYEQYF | TGTGCCACCAGCAGAGAACTAGCGGAGGCCCCCTACGAGCAGTACTTC
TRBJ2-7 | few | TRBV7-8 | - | CASSLVRQSSYEQYF | TGTGCCAGCAGCTTAGTCAGGCAGAGCTCCTACGAGCAGTACTTC
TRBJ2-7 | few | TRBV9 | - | CASSANPAEGQYF | TGTGCCAGCAGCGCTAACCCCGCGGAGGGGCAGTACTTC
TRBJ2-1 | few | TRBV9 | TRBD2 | CASSVASGSTEQFF | TGTGCCAGCAGCGTAGCTAGCGGGAGTACTGAGCAGTTCTTC
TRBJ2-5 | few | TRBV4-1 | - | CASSQDLLLARSGQYF | TGCGCCAGCAGCCAAGATCTACTGCTAGCCCGGAGCGGCCAGTACTTC
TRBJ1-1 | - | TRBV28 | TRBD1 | CASSPWGQGDTEAFF | TGTGCCAGCAGTCCCTGGGGACAGGGAGACACTGAAGCTTTCTTT
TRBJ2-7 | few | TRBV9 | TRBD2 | CASSGLAGGPIYEQYF | TGTGCCAGCAGCGGATTAGCGGGAGGGCCGATATACGAGCAGTACTTC
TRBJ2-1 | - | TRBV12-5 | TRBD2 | CASGPTEREGWKSSYNEQFF | TGTGCTAGTGGTCCGACCGAGCGGGAGGGCTGGAAGAGCTCCTACAATGAGCAGTTCTTC
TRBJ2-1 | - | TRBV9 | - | CASRTTGTPLSEQFF | TGTGCCAGCAGGACCACCGGGACTCCACTGAGTGAGCAGTTCTTC
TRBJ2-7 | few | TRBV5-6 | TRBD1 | CASSPKLDRAGEQYF | TGTGCCAGCAGCCCAAAACTGGACAGGGCAGGCGAGCAGTACTTC
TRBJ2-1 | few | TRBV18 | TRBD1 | CASSRDRVGDPAFF | TGTGCCAGCTCACGGGACAGGGTTGGCGACCCGGCGTTCTTC
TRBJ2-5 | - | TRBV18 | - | CASSPTQEGTQYF | TGTGCCAGCTCACCCACCCAGGAGGGGACCCAGTACTTC
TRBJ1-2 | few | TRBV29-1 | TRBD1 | CSSTGGYGYTF | TGCAGCTCGACAGGGGGCTATGGCTACACCTTC
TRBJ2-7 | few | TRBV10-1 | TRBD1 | CATTMTGSKYF | TGCGCCACCACAATGACAGGGTCTAAGTACTTC
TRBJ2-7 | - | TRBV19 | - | CASSIDSYEQYF | TGTGCCAGTAGTATAGACAGCTACGAGCAGTACTTC
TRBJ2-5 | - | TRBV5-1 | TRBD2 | CASSVVAGGGETQYF | TGCGCCAGCAGCGTAGTAGCGGGAGGCGGGGAGACCCAGTACTTC
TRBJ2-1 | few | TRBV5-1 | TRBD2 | CASSEREVQFF | TGCGCCAGCAGCGAGCGGGAGGTGCAGTTCTTC
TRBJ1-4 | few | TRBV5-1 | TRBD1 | CASSSGQGATNEKLFF | TGCGCCAGCAGCTCCGGACAGGGGGCAACTAATGAAAAACTGTTTTTT
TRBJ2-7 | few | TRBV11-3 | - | CASSPLLKPSSYEQYF | TGTGCCAGCAGCCCCCTCCTAAAACCAAGCTCCTACGAGCAGTACTTC
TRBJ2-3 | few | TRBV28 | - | CASKLRGDTQYF | TGTGCCAGCAAATTGCGGGGAGATACGCAGTATTTT
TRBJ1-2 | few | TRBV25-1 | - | CASSTWTPNYGYTF | TGTGCCAGCAGTACCTGGACACCTAACTATGGCTACACCTTC
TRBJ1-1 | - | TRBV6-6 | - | CASSSRTAVEAFF | TGTGCCAGCAGTTCTAGGACAGCTGTTGAAGCTTTCTTT
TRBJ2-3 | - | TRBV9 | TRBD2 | CASSVEFTAGGLDTQYF | TGTGCCAGCAGCGTAGAGTTCACAGCGGGGGGGTTAGATACGCAGTATTTT
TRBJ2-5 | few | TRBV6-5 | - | CASSLQGGGQETQYF | TGTGCCAGCAGCCTACAGGGGGGGGGCCAAGAGACCCAGTACTTC
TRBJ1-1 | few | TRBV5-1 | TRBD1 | CASSLPRQGASTEAFF | TGCGCCAGCAGCTTGCCGCGACAGGGGGCAAGCACTGAAGCTTTCTTT
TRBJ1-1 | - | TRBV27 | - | CASSPSPARGTEAFF | TGTGCCAGCAGTCCTTCCCCGGCAAGAGGAACTGAAGCTTTCTTT
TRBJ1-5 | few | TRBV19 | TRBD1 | CASRWDRRSNQPQHF | TGTGCCAGTAGGTGGGACAGACGTAGCAATCAGCCCCAGCATTTT
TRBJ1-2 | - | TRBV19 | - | CASSTQGLGYGYTF | TGTGCCAGTAGTACGCAGGGGCTTGGCTATGGCTACACCTTC
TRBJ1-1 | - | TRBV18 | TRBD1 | CASSQGQVEAFF | TGTGCCAGCTCACAGGGACAGGTGGAAGCTTTCTTT
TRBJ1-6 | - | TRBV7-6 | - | CASSYRQDNSPLHF | TGTGCCAGCAGCTACCGACAGGATAATTCACCCCTCCACTTT
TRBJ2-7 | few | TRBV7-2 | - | CASTTGLGSYEQYF | TGTGCCAGCACCACGGGACTTGGCTCCTACGAGCAGTACTTC
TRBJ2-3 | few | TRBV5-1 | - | CASSFLSGSTDTQYF | TGCGCCAGCAGCTTCCTAAGCGGGAGCACAGATACGCAGTATTTT
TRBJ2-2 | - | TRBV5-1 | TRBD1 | CASSFAGQGSNTGELFF | TGCGCCAGCAGCTTCGCGGGACAGGGATCGAACACCGGGGAGCTGTTTTTT
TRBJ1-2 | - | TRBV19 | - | CASSIFVRDSERGYTF | TGTGCCAGTAGTATCTTCGTCCGGGACTCCGAACGAGGCTACACCTTC